Sequencing of this T cell receptor beta chain was carried out in a study of T cell responses to AZD1222 COVID-19 vaccine. General study findings and limits: Unmutated regions of variants are reportedly targeted by nearly half of spike-specific TCRs. The donor group comprised mostly white British people and more females; the analysis possibly underestimated clonal diversity. Along spike, vaccine-associated CD4 TCRs were found throughout, with dominance at 160-218 and 743-854.

This clone was counted a few times. Its antigen is unidentified. Trimming took 2 bases from V and 0 from J, leaving 11 bases between them. This CDR3 has 15 residues. CDR1 MNHEY and CDR2 SVGEGT come from the germline V gene. Clones were sequenced by immunoSEQ multiplex PCR, and TCRdb holds only the in-frame ones, with some missing. The table has 90,000 to 150,000 clones, approximately 90% seen once. The J gene is TRBJ2-7, the V gene TRBV6-2 or TRBV6-3, with D possibly matching TRBD2 (6 bases). Source: peripheral blood, taken on day 0 of AZD1222 vaccination. The source of this sequence is an adult in good health. The CDR3 region is CASSYEAGYSYEQYF. The DNA of the CDR3 is TGTGCCAGCAGTTACGAAGCGGGCTACTCCTACGAGCAGTACTTC.